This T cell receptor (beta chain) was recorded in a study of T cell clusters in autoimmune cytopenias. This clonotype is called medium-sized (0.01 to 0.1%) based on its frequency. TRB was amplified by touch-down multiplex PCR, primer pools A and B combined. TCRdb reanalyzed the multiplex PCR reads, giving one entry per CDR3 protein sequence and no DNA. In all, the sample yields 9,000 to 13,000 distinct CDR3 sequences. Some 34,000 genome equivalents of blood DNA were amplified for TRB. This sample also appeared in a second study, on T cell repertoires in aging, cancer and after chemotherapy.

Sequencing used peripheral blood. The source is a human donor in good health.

CDR3: CASSKGWNTEAFF. The chain couples TRBV19 to TRBJ1-1. This CDR3 has 13 amino acids. Germline lookup yields CDR1 LNHDA and CDR2 SQIVND (reference sequence).